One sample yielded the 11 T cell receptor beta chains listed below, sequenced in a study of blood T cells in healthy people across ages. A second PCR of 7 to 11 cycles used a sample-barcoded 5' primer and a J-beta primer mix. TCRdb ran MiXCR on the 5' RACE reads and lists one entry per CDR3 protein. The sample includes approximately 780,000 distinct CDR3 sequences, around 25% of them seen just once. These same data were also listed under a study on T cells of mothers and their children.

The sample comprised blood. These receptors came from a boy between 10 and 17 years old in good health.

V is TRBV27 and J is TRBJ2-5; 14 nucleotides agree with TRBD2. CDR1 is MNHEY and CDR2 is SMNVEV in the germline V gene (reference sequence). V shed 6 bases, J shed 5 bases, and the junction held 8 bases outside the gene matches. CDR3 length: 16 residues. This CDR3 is CASSGTSGGRRETQYF. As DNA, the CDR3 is TGTGCCAGCAGCGGGACTAGCGGGGGCCGGAGGGAGACCCAGTACTTC.

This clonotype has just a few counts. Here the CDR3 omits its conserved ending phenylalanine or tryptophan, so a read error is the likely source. The CDR3 is CASSHGTGVTEAFI. As DNA, the CDR3 is TGTGCCAGCAGTCACGGGACAGGGGTCACTGAAGCTTTCATT. The rearrangement links TRBV27 to TRBJ1-1; 10 positions agree with TRBD1. This CDR3 is built from 14 residues. Unmatched junction bases numbered 4, after V lost 5 bases and J lost 4 bases. CDR1 is MNHEY and CDR2 is SMNVEV in the germline V gene (reference sequence).

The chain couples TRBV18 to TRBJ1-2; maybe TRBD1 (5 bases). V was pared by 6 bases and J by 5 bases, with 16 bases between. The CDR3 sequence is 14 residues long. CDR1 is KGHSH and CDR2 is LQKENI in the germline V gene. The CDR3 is CASSLRGLQYGYTF. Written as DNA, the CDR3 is TGTGCCAGCTCCCTGAGGGGACTTCAATATGGCTACACCTTC.

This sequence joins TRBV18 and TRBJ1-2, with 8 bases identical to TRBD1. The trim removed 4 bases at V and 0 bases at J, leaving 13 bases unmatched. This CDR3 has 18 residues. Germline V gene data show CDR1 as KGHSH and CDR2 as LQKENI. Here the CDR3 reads CASSLTLPGQVANYGYTF. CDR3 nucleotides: TGTGCCAGCTCACTAACGCTGCCGGGACAGGTGGCTAACTATGGCTACACCTTC.

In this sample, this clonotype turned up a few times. The CDR3 region has the DNA TGCGCCAGCAGCTCGGACCCCCGGACCTACAATGAGCAGTTCTTC. Translating gives CASSSDPRTYNEQFF. The V gene is TRBV5-1, the J gene TRBJ2-5, with D unresolved. The J call is in doubt because the DNA end fits TRBJ2-1 better. In germline, CDR1 is SGHRS, CDR2 YFSETQ. The CDR3 contains 15 residues.

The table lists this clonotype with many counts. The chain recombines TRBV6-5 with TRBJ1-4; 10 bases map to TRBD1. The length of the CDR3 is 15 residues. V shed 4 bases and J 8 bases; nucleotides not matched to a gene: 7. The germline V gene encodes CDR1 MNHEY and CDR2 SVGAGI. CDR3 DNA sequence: TGTGCCAGCAGTTCCCGGGACAGGGGTTGGGAAAAACTGTTTTTT. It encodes CASSSRDRGWEKLFF.

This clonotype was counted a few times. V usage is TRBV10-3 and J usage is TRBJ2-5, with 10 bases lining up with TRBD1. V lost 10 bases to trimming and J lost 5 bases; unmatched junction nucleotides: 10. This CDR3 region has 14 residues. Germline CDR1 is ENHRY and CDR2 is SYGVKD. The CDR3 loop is CASCGTGVGETQYF. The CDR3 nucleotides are TGTGCCAGCTGCGGGACAGGGGTCGGGGAGACCCAGTACTTC.

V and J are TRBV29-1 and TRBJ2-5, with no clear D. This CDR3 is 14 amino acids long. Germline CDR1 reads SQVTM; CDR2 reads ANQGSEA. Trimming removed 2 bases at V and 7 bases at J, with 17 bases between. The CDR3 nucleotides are TGCAGCGTTGAAATCGGCACGGGTGACGGGACCCAGTACTTC. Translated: CSVEIGTGDGTQYF.

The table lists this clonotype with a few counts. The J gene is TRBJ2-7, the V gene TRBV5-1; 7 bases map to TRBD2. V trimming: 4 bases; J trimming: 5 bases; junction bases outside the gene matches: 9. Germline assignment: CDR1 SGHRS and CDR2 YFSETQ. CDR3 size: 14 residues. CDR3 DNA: TGCGCCAGCAGCCCACTCCTTGCGGGGGACGAGCAGTACTTC. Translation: CASSPLLAGDEQYF. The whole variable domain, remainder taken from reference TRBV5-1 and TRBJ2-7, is KAGVTQTPRYLIKTRGQQVTLSCSPISGHRSVSWYQQTPGQGLQFLFEYFSETQRNKGNFPGRFSGRQFSNSRSEMNVSTLELGDSALYLCASSPLLAGDEQYFGPGTRLTVT.

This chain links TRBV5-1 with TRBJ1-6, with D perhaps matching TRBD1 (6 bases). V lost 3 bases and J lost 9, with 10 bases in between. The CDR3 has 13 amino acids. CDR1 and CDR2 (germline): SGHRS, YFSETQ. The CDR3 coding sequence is TGCGCCAGCAGCTACGGGGGGCCTTCACCCCTCCACTTT. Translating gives CASSYGGPSPLHF.

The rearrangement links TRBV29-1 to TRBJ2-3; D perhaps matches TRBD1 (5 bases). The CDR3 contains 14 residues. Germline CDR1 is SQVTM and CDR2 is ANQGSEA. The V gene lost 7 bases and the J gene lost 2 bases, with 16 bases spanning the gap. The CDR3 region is CSGWGDLLTDTQYF. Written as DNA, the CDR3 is TGCAGCGGTTGGGGCGACCTGCTCACAGATACGCAGTATTTT.